A single T cell receptor (beta chain) is shown here with its context. Its specific antigen is unknown. No base qualities exist here, and no much larger clone lies one base off it. This sample is drawn from a study of OX40 agonist ivuxolimab in advanced cancers. Broadly, across the study: The costimulatory receptor OX40 (CD134) was targeted by ivuxolimab, a fully human IgG2 agonistic monoclonal antibody. Intravenous ivuxolimab was administered to patients every 2 weeks at six dose levels: 0.01, 0.1, 0.3, 1.5, 3 and 10 mg/kg. Partial responses occurred in three dose-escalation patients, of whom one had hepatocellular carcinoma and two had cutaneous melanoma. The dose-escalation cohort was about 87% male with a mean age of about 60 years, ranging from roughly 23 to 90. Of the roughly 54 patients in dose escalation, some 20 had hepatocellular carcinoma, some 15 had melanoma, 9 had renal cell carcinoma and 9 had head and neck cancer. The purpose of peripheral TCRbeta sequencing was to test whether ivuxolimab changed TCR sequence diversity and led to clonal T-cell expansion. Prior anti-PD-1, anti-PD-L1 or anti-CTLA-4 therapy was permitted, and 40% to 50% of dose-escalation patients had received checkpoint inhibitors. The paper covers the monotherapy dose-escalation part of the phase I ivuxolimab trial, which included N ≈ 57 patients. Study-wide conclusions, independent of this receptor: In partial responders in the 0.1-3.0 mg/kg groups, normalized peripheral clonal expansion was found to be among the lowest, especially among CD8+ T cells. The antigen specificity of the peripheral T cells that underwent clonal expansion was not determined. At doses from 0.1 to 3.0 mg/kg, clonal expansion was seen in both CD4+ and CD8+ blood T cells between baseline and week 6. Low levels of normalized T-cell clonal expansion were also shown by some nonresponding patients. After ivuxolimab, expanded clones were on average more numerous among CD8+ T cells than among CD4+ T cells.

Genomic DNA was isolated from the sorted cells so that the TCRbeta CDR3 region could be sequenced. The immunoSEQ Assay was used to sequence the TCRbeta CDR3 regions. In its TCRdb copy, this immuneACCESS table keeps in-frame sequences only and misses some clones. Where compared with another copy, unresolved V genes explain less than half of these, and the others have no known cause. The sample table lists roughly 20,000 clones, about 86% of them with a count of one. The ten largest clones take up 11% to 15% of the sample. Its CDR3 holds 15 amino acids, cysteine through phenylalanine. CDR3 DNA only is kept here, 45 bases in frame from base 1. V and J are trimmed by 2 bases and 5 bases, and the gene matches miss 4 bases of the junction. CDR1 and CDR2 (LNHDA, SQIVND) derive from the germline V gene (reference sequence). The trial excluded patients who had a history of autoimmune disease or were on systemic immunosuppression. In every dose cohort, peripheral blood was drawn for TCR sequencing at baseline, cycle 4 day 1, and cycle 7 day 1. Samples were obtained from an open-label, multicenter, first-in-human phase I dose-escalation trial of ivuxolimab. Adults with locally advanced or metastatic melanoma, renal cell, hepatocellular, or head and neck squamous cell carcinoma were enrolled in the trial. Before TCR sequencing, CD4+ and CD8+ T cells were separately sorted from peripheral blood.

Source: CD4+ or CD8+ T cells sorted from blood, taken in a trial of the OX40 agonist ivuxolimab. The clonotype comes from an adult with an advanced solid tumor such as melanoma, head and neck, liver or kidney cancer. This sequence uses TRBV19 and TRBJ1-5, and 9 bases in between align with TRBD1. The CDR3 reads as follows: CASSIRTGAYQPQHF. The bases read TGTGCCAGTAGTATACGGACAGGGGCCTATCAGCCCCAGCATTTT.